Reported below is one T cell receptor (beta chain). What it binds is not known. This PCR relied on a set of 60 Vbeta primers and 13 Jbeta primers. Profiled with immunoSEQ multiplex PCR; TCRdb holds only in-frame clones, not every one. The sample carries under 150,000 clones, roughly 85% recorded once. Although they were nominally healthy when sampled, donors likely had unrecorded immune exposures. Germline V gene data show CDR1 as ENHRY and CDR2 as SYGVKD. Trimming took off 6 bases at V and 1 base at J, with 21 bases between the two ends. This CDR3 contains 17 residues. The data were obtained in a study of cytomegalovirus exposure and HLA in healthy donors. General study points: An analysis that was carried out later associated 15,000 to 20,000 TCR beta sequences with HLA alleles at 0.05 false discovery rate. Reports showed the classifier diagnosing cytomegalovirus status with high specificity and sensitivity. According to the study, 160 or so TCR beta chains were cytomegalovirus-associated.

Sequencing was carried out using PBMCs. J is TRBJ1-2 and V is TRBV10-3, with no clear D. The sequence was obtained from a woman under 40 in good health and CMV-seropositive. The CDR3 protein is CAISSPEAPYLNYGYTF. CDR3 sequence (DNA): TGTGCCATCAGCTCCCCCGAGGCGCCCTATCTTAACTATGGCTACACCTTC.